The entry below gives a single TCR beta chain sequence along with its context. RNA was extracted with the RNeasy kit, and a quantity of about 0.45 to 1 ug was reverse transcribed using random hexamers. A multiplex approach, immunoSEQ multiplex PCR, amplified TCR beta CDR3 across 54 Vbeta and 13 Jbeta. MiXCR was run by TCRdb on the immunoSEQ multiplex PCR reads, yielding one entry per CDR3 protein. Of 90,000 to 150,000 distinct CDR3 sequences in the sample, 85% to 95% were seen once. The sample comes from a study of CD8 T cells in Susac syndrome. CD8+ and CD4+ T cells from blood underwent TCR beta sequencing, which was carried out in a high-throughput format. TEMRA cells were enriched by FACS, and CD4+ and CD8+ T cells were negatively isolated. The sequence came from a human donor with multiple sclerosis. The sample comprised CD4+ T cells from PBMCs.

CDR3 amino acids: CASSQDLRTGRETQYF. The CDR3 DNA reads TGTGCCAGCAGCCAAGATCTGAGGACAGGGCGCGAGACCCAGTACTTC. The V call is TRBV3-1, the J call TRBJ2-5, with 8 positions matching TRBD1. The V gene's germline CDR1 is LGHDT and CDR2 YNNKEL (reference sequence). The CDR3 runs 16 residues. With V trimmed by 0 bases and J by 5 bases, 8 bases remained unmatched.